This T cell receptor beta chain is from a study of CD8 T cells in Susac syndrome. The CDR3 consists of 16 residues. V lost 4 bases to trimming and J lost 5 bases; unmatched junction nucleotides: 14. The germline V gene has CDR1 LNHDA and CDR2 SQIVND (reference sequence). CD8+ and CD4+ T cells circulating in blood were sequenced for TCR beta. Purification of the CD8+ and CD4+ T cells relied on negative isolation, and TEMRA cells underwent FACS enrichment. RNA amounts of about 0.5 to 1 ug underwent reverse transcription with random hexamers. Amplification of TCR beta CDR3 used immunoSEQ multiplex PCR across 54 Vbeta and 13 Jbeta. One entry per CDR3 protein results from TCRdb running MiXCR on the immunoSEQ multiplex PCR reads. Of approximately 280,000 distinct CDR3 sequences in the sample, roughly 84% were seen once.

The TCR sequence derives from a human donor with multiple sclerosis. This rearrangement joins TRBV19 to TRBJ2-7; 7 bases line up with TRBD2. The sequencing input was CD8+ T cells from PBMCs. CDR3 coding DNA: TGTGCCAGTAGTAACCGGGGGGAGGGCCTTGACAACGAGCAGTACTTC. Protein: CASSNRGEGLDNEQYF.